Given below is one T cell receptor (beta chain) in context. The sample originates from a study of blood T cell repertoires in COVID-19. Study at large: COVID-19 samples from acute and convalescent phases originated in the United States, Italy and Spain. Sources were T cells, B-cell-depleted T cells, or PBMCs; the material itself was cDNA or gDNA.

V gave up 0 bases and J gave up 2 bases; unmatched junction bases: 4. The CDR3 has 16 amino acids. Germline V gene lookup returns CDR1 SGHRS and CDR2 YFSETQ. In the study's own analysis: Amplified reference gene primers provided the basis for estimating nucleated cell counts. Produced via immunoSEQ multiplex PCR; TCRdb's table is partial and in-frame only. That table supplies the V and J calls and clone size; D and trimming were determined from the DNA. The sample records approximately 470,000 clones, over 75% being singletons. What was sequenced was peripheral blood. The rearrangement joins TRBV5-1 to TRBJ2-4; TRBD1 agrees at 8 bases. This clonotype was sampled from a human donor in a cohort sampled during active COVID-19. The CDR3 reads CASSLGQGPSKNIQYF. CDR3 nucleotide sequence: TGCGCCAGCAGCTTGGGACAGGGGCCCTCCAAAAACATTCAGTACTTC. Complete variable domain (other parts from reference TRBV5-1 and TRBJ2-4): KAGVTQTPRYLIKTRGQQVTLSCSPISGHRSVSWYQQTPGQGLQFLFEYFSETQRNKGNFPGRFSGRQFSNSRSEMNVSTLELGDSALYLCASSLGQGPSKNIQYFGAGTRLSVL.